The 32 T cell receptor beta chains below were found in one sample sequenced in a study of T cells in Graves' hyperthyroidism and ophthalmopathy. The CDR3 regions of TCR beta were amplified from RNA transcripts. First-round RT-PCR with HTBI primers amplified the TCR CDR3 region. Each CDR3 protein gets one entry after TCRdb re-called the multiplex PCR reads with MiXCR. The data hold about 400,000 distinct CDR3 sequences, with about 15% observed a single time. Sequenced: blood. These receptors all come from a woman between 18 and 29 years old with Graves' hyperthyroidism.

The chain recombines TRBV7-9 with TRBJ1-6; possible D gene TRBD1, 6 bases. Germline CDR1 is SEHNR and CDR2 is FQNEAQ (reference sequence). There are 13 residues in the CDR3. Trimming removed 5 bases from V and 14 bases from J, with 16 bases in between. The CDR3 protein is CASSPGPEGALHF. The CDR3 nucleotides read TGTGCCAGCAGCCCCGGACCCGAGGGGGCCCTCCACTTT.

This clonotype came up many times. The rearrangement joins TRBV12-3 or TRBV12-4 to TRBJ2-1; a possible D gene is TRBD1 (6 bases). The CDR3 runs 14 residues. V was clipped by 6 bases and J by 6 bases, with 15 bases between them. This CDR3 is CASSPVGAGNEQFF. The DNA of the CDR3 is TGTGCCAGCAGCCCGGTGGGGGCCGGCAATGAGCAGTTCTTC.

This clonotype was observed at least ten times. V gene TRBV12-3 or TRBV12-4 combines with J gene TRBJ2-3; no definite D call. V was pared by 5 bases and J by 1 base, with 10 bases between. CDR3 length: 14 amino acids. CDR3 nucleotides: TGTGCCAGCAGTGGATGGGCTGGCACAGATACGCAGTATTTT. Its protein product is CASSGWAGTDTQYF.

In its sample, this clonotype was seen many times. The V and J genes are TRBV20-1 and TRBJ2-3, with D perhaps TRBD2 (5 bases). Trimming cost V 0 bases and J 6 bases, with 10 bases left between them. Looked up from germline, CDR1 is DFQATT and CDR2 is SNEGSKA (reference sequence). The CDR3 has 13 residues. Here the CDR3 DNA reads TGCAGTGCTAGAGATCCGGGAACGGATACGCAGTATTTT. Residues: CSARDPGTDTQYF.

This clonotype was observed at least ten times. CDR3 nucleotides: TGTGCCAGCAGCTTCGGACTAGCGGGGACGTCAGATACGCAGTATTTT. Translating it yields CASSFGLAGTSDTQYF. V and J are TRBV7-9 and TRBJ2-3; 12 positions agree with TRBD2. V gave up 3 bases and J gave up 4 bases; unmatched junction bases: 5. The CDR3 loop spans 16 amino acids. Germline V gives CDR1 SEHNR, CDR2 FQNEAQ (reference sequence). Looking up the rest from reference TRBV7-9 and TRBJ2-3 gives the full variable domain: DTGVSQNPRHKITKRGQNVTFRCDPISEHNRLYWYRQTLGQGPEFLTYFQNEAQLEKSRLLSDRFSAERPKGSFSTLEIQRTEQGDSAMYLCASSFGLAGTSDTQYFGPGTRLTVL.

This clonotype is a singleton in its sample. CDR3 residues: CASSPRTGGAEQYF. CDR3 bases: TGTGCCAGTAGTCCCCGGACAGGGGGCGCCGAGCAGTACTTC. V and J are TRBV19 and TRBJ2-7; 11 bases are shared with TRBD1. After removal of 5 bases from V and 6 bases from J, the junction contained 6 bases not matched to a gene. The V gene's germline CDR1 is LNHDA and CDR2 SQIVND (reference sequence). CDR3 size: 14 residues.

This clonotype has ten or more counts. The gene calls are TRBV5-6 and TRBJ1-1, with a possible D match to TRBD1 (6 bases). Trimming shortened V by 1 base and J by 2 bases, and 12 bases separated the two germline ends. The germline CDR1 and CDR2 sequences are SGHDT and YYEEEE. CDR3 length: 15 residues. The CDR3 DNA follows: TGTGCCAGCAGCTTGTTACAGGGTTTTAACACTGAAGCTTTCTTT. Residues: CASSLLQGFNTEAFF.

This clonotype was counted ten times or more. The V gene is TRBV19, the J gene TRBJ1-1; possibly TRBD1 for D (5 bases). The length of the CDR3 is 14 residues. Trimming shortened V by 2 bases and J by 7 bases, and 14 bases separated the two germline ends. Germline-derived CDR1 and CDR2 are LNHDA and SQIVND (reference sequence). CDR3 region: CASSISWDGLEAFF. As DNA, the CDR3 is TGTGCCAGTAGTATAAGCTGGGACGGACTTGAAGCTTTCTTT.

This clonotype was found many times. V is TRBV30 and J is TRBJ1-2; D uncertain. The CDR3 is 12 amino acids. CDR1 GTSNPN and CDR2 SVGIG come from the germline V gene (reference sequence). With 3 bases removed from V and 7 bases from J, the gap between germline ends came to 12 bases. The CDR3 DNA reads TGTGCCTGGAGGAAGGGTCGTTCTGGCTACACCTTC. Protein product: CAWRKGRSGYTF.

The sample holds many counts of this clonotype. The gene calls are TRBV12-3 or TRBV12-4 and TRBJ2-1, with D unresolved. This CDR3 is built from 12 residues. Trimming took off 2 bases at V and 7 bases at J, with 6 bases between the two ends. CDR3 nucleotide sequence: TGTGCCAGCAGTTTAAGGTTAAATGAGCAGTTCTTC. Translation: CASSLRLNEQFF.

Ten or more counts support this clonotype. The chain carries TRBV11-3 and TRBJ1-1; D unresolved. The CDR3 covers 13 residues. Germline-derived CDR1 and CDR2 are SGHNT and YENEEA. V was trimmed by 4 bases and J by 1 base, leaving 7 bases between them. CDR3 residues: CASSYGSNTEAFF. DNA of the CDR3: TGTGCCAGCAGCTACGGATCGAACACTGAAGCTTTCTTT.

This clonotype occurred many times. CDR3 bases: TGTGCCAGCAGTTTGGGCCAGCCCGGATCGCCCCTCCACTTT. Translating it yields CASSLGQPGSPLHF. V and J are TRBV27 and TRBJ1-6; no definite D call. The CDR3 runs 14 residues. Germline V gives CDR1 MNHEY, CDR2 SMNVEV (reference sequence). V gave up 3 bases and J gave up 13 bases, with 16 bases separating them.

This clonotype was seen many times. The rearrangement links TRBV6-4 to TRBJ2-3, with TRBD2 matching 9 bases. The CDR3 length is 16 residues. V gave up 2 bases and J gave up 4 bases; unmatched junction bases: 7. Germline V gene data show CDR1 as MRHNA and CDR2 as SNTAGT. The CDR3: CASSDRSGGGPDTQYF. The DNA of the CDR3 is TGTGCCAGCAGTGACCGTAGCGGGGGAGGTCCAGATACGCAGTATTTT.

This clonotype was counted at least ten times. The chain joins TRBV3-1 to TRBJ2-7; 12 bases map to TRBD2. Trimming cost V 5 bases and J 3 bases; bases outside gene matches: 2. This CDR3 is 14 amino acids long. Germline V CDR1 and CDR2: LGHDT, YNNKEL (reference sequence). Here the CDR3 reads CASSATSGGYEQYF. In DNA, the CDR3 is TGTGCCAGCAGCGCGACTAGCGGGGGCTACGAGCAGTACTTC.

This clonotype was observed many times. The V call is TRBV11-2, the J call TRBJ2-1; 8 bases are shared with TRBD2. Per germline, CDR1 SGHAT and CDR2 FQNNGV. This CDR3 is 16 amino acids long. V gave up 6 bases and J gave up 0 bases; unmatched junction bases: 7. This CDR3 is CASRDSGKSSYNEQFF. CDR3 in DNA: TGTGCCAGCAGAGATAGCGGGAAGAGCTCCTACAATGAGCAGTTCTTC.

In its sample, this clonotype was seen once. CDR3 DNA sequence: TGTGCCAGCAGTGGGGGGTGGAGCGGGAGGAGCACAGATACGCAGTATTTT. It encodes CASSGGWSGRSTDTQYF. J is TRBJ2-3 and V is TRBV25-1; 9 bases agree with TRBD2. Germline V gene lookup returns CDR1 MGHDK and CDR2 SYGVNS. CDR3 size: 17 residues. V shed 4 bases, J shed 0 bases, and the junction held 8 bases outside the gene matches.

V is TRBV6-1 and J is TRBJ2-1; D unresolved. V lost 11 bases and J lost 7, with 12 bases in between. The CDR3 contains 11 residues. Germline V lookup: CDR1 MNHNS, CDR2 SASEGT. The CDR3 DNA is TGTGCCGCGAACGCAGGAAATGAGCAGTTCTTC. Amino acid sequence: CAANAGNEQFF.

This clonotype was counted ten times or more. J is TRBJ2-7 and V is TRBV7-9; TRBD1 agrees at 7 bases. Germline values: CDR1 SEHNR, CDR2 FQNEAQ (reference sequence). The V segment lost 5 bases and the J segment 5 bases; nucleotides outside the gene matches: 6. The length of the CDR3 is 13 residues. The CDR3 DNA is TGTGCCAGCAGCCGACAGGGTAAAAACGAGCAGTACTTC. The encoded protein is CASSRQGKNEQYF. Using reference TRBV7-9 and TRBJ2-7 for the parts outside the CDR3, the full variable domain is DTGVSQNPRHKITKRGQNVTFRCDPISEHNRLYWYRQTLGQGPEFLTYFQNEAQLEKSRLLSDRFSAERPKGSFSTLEIQRTEQGDSAMYLCASSRQGKNEQYFGPGTRLTVT.

The chain couples TRBV5-4 to TRBJ1-2, with D perhaps TRBD1 (5 bases). Germline CDR1 and CDR2: SGHNT and YYREEE (reference sequence). The CDR3 runs to 14 residues. The V end was cut by 2 bases, the J end by 7 bases, with 15 bases between. CDR3 protein: CASSFKTGASGYTF. The CDR3 nucleotides are TGTGCCAGCAGCTTTAAAACTGGGGCAAGTGGCTACACCTTC.

The chain joins TRBV7-2 to TRBJ1-5, with D uncertain. The CDR3 consists of 13 residues. From germline, CDR1 is SGHTA and CDR2 FQGNSA. V was trimmed by 5 bases and J by 7 bases, leaving 12 bases between them. CDR3 protein: CASSLGRSQPQHF. The CDR3 nucleotides are TGTGCCAGCAGCCTGGGAAGGTCGCAGCCCCAGCATTTT.

This clonotype was found many times. The rearrangement joins TRBV10-3 to TRBJ2-1; perhaps TRBD2 as D (5 bases). Trimming pared 2 bases from V and 1 base from J, leaving 12 bases between. CDR3 length equals 16 residues. Per the germline V gene, CDR1 is ENHRY and CDR2 is SYGVKD. CDR3: CAISERGSGSYNEQFF. The CDR3 DNA is TGTGCCATCAGTGAGCGGGGATCGGGATCCTACAATGAGCAGTTCTTC.

As regards this clonotype: Being one base from a much bigger clone, this may be a read error. This sequence joins TRBV3-1 and TRBJ1-1; 9 bases map to TRBD1. Trimming removed 8 bases from V and 1 base from J; junction bases left unmatched: 11. The CDR3 has 16 amino acids. The germline V gene has CDR1 LGHDT and CDR2 YNNKEL (reference sequence). The DNA for the CDR3 is TGTGCCAGCGGCCCCTGGACAGGGGCTCAGAACACTGAAGCTTTCTTT. It encodes CASGPWTGAQNTEAFF.

This clonotype was detected only a few times. V usage is TRBV7-9 and J usage is TRBJ2-4; D is unclear. The CDR3 is 15 residues long. Germline V gene data show CDR1 as SEHNR and CDR2 as FQNEAQ (reference sequence). Trimming shortened V by 5 bases and J by 0 bases, and 11 bases separated the two germline ends. CDR3 nucleotide sequence: TGTGCCAGCAGCCCATCTTCTCTAGCCAAAAACATTCAGTACTTC. Translation: CASSPSSLAKNIQYF.

This clonotype was seen only once. J is TRBJ2-3 and V is TRBV6-1; TRBD2 is a possible D gene (6 bases). The CDR3 extends over 14 amino acids. The germline V and J ends were trimmed by 2 bases and 5 bases, with 11 bases remaining between them. Germline V gene data show CDR1 as MNHNS and CDR2 as SASEGT. The CDR3 sequence: CASSESGEEDTQYF. The CDR3 DNA sequence: TGTGCCAGCAGTGAATCTGGGGAGGAAGATACGCAGTATTTT.

This clonotype was seen at least ten times. V usage is TRBV6-1 and J usage is TRBJ2-5, with D possibly TRBD2 on 7 matching bases. Germline loops: CDR1 MNHNS, CDR2 SASEGT. The CDR3 runs 14 residues. V was clipped by 11 bases and J by 4 bases, with 20 bases between them. The CDR3 DNA reads TGTGCCGGACGTAGGGGGGGCGCGGTAGAGACCCAGTACTTC. It codes for CAGRRGGAVETQYF.

In its sample, this clonotype was seen many times. The chain joins TRBV3-1 to TRBJ2-4, with 8 bases aligning to TRBD1. Germline V gene data show CDR1 as LGHDT and CDR2 as YNNKEL (reference sequence). This CDR3 is 14 amino acids long. The junction had 3 bases not matched to a gene; V was cut back by 1 base and J by 7 bases. The CDR3 DNA follows: TGTGCCAGCAGCCAAGGACAGGGGATGAACATTCAGTACTTC. This encodes CASSQGQGMNIQYF.

This clonotype was seen repeatedly, ten times or more. The chain joins TRBV6-5 to TRBJ2-5, with D hard to call. The CDR3 sequence is 13 residues long. V was shortened by 2 bases and J by 3 bases, with 7 bases between the two germline ends. In germline, CDR1 is MNHEY, CDR2 SVGAGI. CDR3 loop: CASSYGSKETQYF. The CDR3 DNA reads TGTGCCAGCAGTTACGGCAGTAAAGAGACCCAGTACTTC.

This chain uses TRBV11-3 with TRBJ2-1; 7 bases fit TRBD2. The CDR3 runs 17 residues. Germline lookup yields CDR1 SGHNT and CDR2 YENEEA. After removal of 0 bases from V and 0 bases from J, the junction contained 5 bases not matched to a gene. Written as DNA, the CDR3 is TGTGCCAGCAGCTTAGAAAGGCGGGAGAGCTCCTACAATGAGCAGTTCTTC. It translates to CASSLERRESSYNEQFF.

In this sample, this clonotype turned up a few times. The V call is TRBV11-2, the J call TRBJ2-7; D not certain. The V end lost 5 bases, the J end lost 7 bases, and 21 bases lay between the germline ends. The CDR3 consists of 15 residues. CDR1 and CDR2 (germline): SGHAT, FQNNGV. The CDR3 DNA reads TGTGCCAGCAGCCAAGAGATCGGCTCCGCTTATGAGCAGTACTTC. It is translated as CASSQEIGSAYEQYF.

The chain joins TRBV30 to TRBJ1-5, with D maybe TRBD1 (5 bases). V was trimmed by 3 bases and J by 5 bases, leaving 17 bases between them. The CDR3 is 15 residues long. Per germline, CDR1 GTSNPN and CDR2 SVGIG (reference sequence). CDR3 nucleotide sequence: TGTGCCTGGAGCCCTAGCCGGGGCATAGATCAGCCCCAGCATTTT. Residues: CAWSPSRGIDQPQHF.

This clonotype is medium-sized within its sample. The chain combines TRBV3-1 with TRBJ2-7; the D gene is possibly TRBD1 (6 bases). Germline loops: CDR1 LGHDT, CDR2 YNNKEL (reference sequence). V shed 0 bases and J shed 3 bases, with 9 bases lying between them. This CDR3 comprises 14 residues. CDR3 region: CASSQDRTDYEQYF. The CDR3 DNA follows: TGTGCCAGCAGCCAAGATCGGACAGACTACGAGCAGTACTTC.

This clonotype was recorded many times. The chain combines TRBV3-1 with TRBJ1-5; TRBD1 matches 9 bases. The germline V gene encodes CDR1 LGHDT and CDR2 YNNKEL (reference sequence). The length of the CDR3 is 14 residues. Trimming cost V 2 bases and J 8 bases; bases outside gene matches: 4. The CDR3, as DNA: TGTGCCAGCAGCCAATGGGGACAGGGTAAGCCCCAGCATTTT. It translates to CASSQWGQGKPQHF.